This is a list of T cell receptor beta chains from one sample in a study of naive and memory T cell subsets. TCRdb passed the UMI-ligation and nested PCR reads through MiXCR, listing each CDR3 protein once. The sample yields some 150,000 distinct CDR3 sequences, about 15% seen once. The sequenced sample consisted of naive CD4+ T cells from blood. These receptors all come from a human donor in good health. The CDR3 runs from the conserved cysteine through the conserved F or W. The D gene is left open where the match is weak. Some rows mark clone size as missing; the rest say once, few, many or name a class of expanded clone.

>.|TRBJ2-3|.|TRBV6-2/TRBV6-3
CASWDLWRDTQYF
TGTGCCAGCTGGGACCTCTGGAGAGATACGCAGTATTTT
>.|TRBJ1-3|once|TRBV6-5
CASRLTGFGNTIYF
TGTGCCAGCAGATTAACAGGGTTCGGAAACACCATATATTTT
>TRBD2|TRBJ2-7|few|TRBV5-1
CASSLGTSGRVEQYF
TGCGCCAGCAGCTTAGGGACTAGCGGGCGCGTGGAGCAGTACTTC
>TRBD2|TRBJ2-7|few|TRBV11-2
CASSLARGTSESYEQYF
TGTGCCAGCAGCTTAGCCCGCGGGACTAGCGAGAGCTACGAGCAGTACTTC
>TRBD2|TRBJ2-3|few|TRBV28
CASILAGADTQYF
TGTGCCAGCATCCTAGCGGGAGCAGATACGCAGTATTTT
>.|TRBJ1-5|few|TRBV6-1
CASSERENQPQHF
TGTGCCAGCAGTGAAAGGGAAAATCAGCCCCAGCATTTT
>.|TRBJ2-3|few|TRBV7-9
CASSSPDGVRSTDTQYF
TGTGCCAGCAGCTCGCCCGACGGGGTGCGGAGCACAGATACGCAGTATTTT
>TRBD1|TRBJ2-7|.|TRBV7-9
CASSVIDRGGTYEQYF
TGTGCCAGCAGCGTGATAGACAGGGGAGGTACCTACGAGCAGTACTTC
>TRBD1|TRBJ2-7|few|TRBV10-3
CAINRSGQGSYEQYF
TGTGCCATCAACCGTTCGGGACAGGGCTCCTACGAGCAGTACTTC
>TRBD1|TRBJ2-7|few|TRBV4-2
CASSQVGQGTHEQYF
TGTGCCAGCAGCCAAGTAGGACAGGGTACCCACGAGCAGTACTTC
>.|TRBJ1-6|.|TRBV27
CASSLGSWQNILHF
TGTGCCAGCAGTTTAGGGTCTTGGCAGAATATCCTCCACTTT
>.|TRBJ2-5|many|TRBV7-2
CASSYHWAGRETQYF
TGTGCCAGCAGCTACCATTGGGCTGGTCGGGAGACCCAGTACTTC
>.|TRBJ2-5|.|TRBV10-3
CAITDPYQETQYF
TGTGCCATCACCGATCCCTATCAAGAGACCCAGTACTTC
>.|TRBJ1-5|few|TRBV27
CASSLLPGDSNQPQHF
TGTGCCAGCAGTTTATTGCCAGGGGATAGCAATCAGCCCCAGCATTTT
>TRBD2|TRBJ2-3|few|TRBV7-9
CASSRDGTSVDTQYF
TGTGCCAGCAGCAGGGACGGGACTAGCGTGGATACGCAGTATTTT
>.|TRBJ2-2|.|TRBV10-3
CAMKGTQTNTGELFF
TGTGCCATGAAGGGGACGCAGACGAACACCGGGGAGCTGTTTTTT
>TRBD1|TRBJ1-3|few|TRBV7-9
CASSFTGVLVNTIYF
TGTGCCAGCAGCTTTACAGGGGTTTTAGTAAACACCATATATTTT
>TRBD1|TRBJ1-2|many|TRBV6-5
CASSYSTGEGYTF
TGTGCCAGCAGTTACTCGACAGGGGAAGGCTACACCTTC
>.|TRBJ2-3|many|TRBV10-3
CAISESTVVAGTDTQYF
TGTGCCATCAGTGAGTCGACTGTGGTAGCGGGCACAGATACGCAGTATTTT
>TRBD2|TRBJ2-7|few|TRBV19
CASSPRLARGGEQYF
TGTGCCAGTAGCCCTAGACTAGCGCGCGGAGGGGAGCAGTACTTC
>TRBD2|TRBJ2-1|few|TRBV29-1
CSVLRSHGGNEQFF
TGCAGCGTTCTTAGGTCTCACGGGGGGAATGAGCAGTTCTTC
>.|TRBJ2-7|.|TRBV29-1
CSVGGYEQYF
TGCAGCGTAGGGGGCTACGAGCAGTACTTC
>.|TRBJ2-3|.|TRBV5-1
CASSLQPSTDTQYF
TGCGCCAGCAGCTTACAACCTAGCACAGATACGCAGTATTTT
>.|TRBJ1-2|.|TRBV29-1
CSVDAGGYGYTF
TGCAGCGTTGACGCAGGAGGTTATGGCTACACCTTC
>TRBD2|TRBJ2-7|.|TRBV20-1
CSASGREDYEQYF
TGCAGTGCTAGTGGCCGGGAGGATTACGAGCAGTACTTC
>.|TRBJ1-3|few|TRBV2
CASSPLPTVSGNTIYF
TGTGCCAGCAGTCCCCTTCCGACAGTCTCTGGAAACACCATATATTTT
>.|TRBJ1-4|.|TRBV6-6
CASSYGRQNEKLFF
TGTGCCAGCAGTTATGGGCGTCAAAATGAAAAACTGTTTTTT
>.|TRBJ2-2|.|TRBV4-1
CASSQDRARGSSGELFF
TGCGCCAGCAGCCAAGATAGGGCCAGGGGCAGTTCCGGGGAGCTGTTTTTT
>TRBD2|TRBJ2-1|few|TRBV14
CASSQEIGVVTAAGGLDEQFF
TGTGCCAGCAGCCAAGAAATCGGGGTGGTTACAGCGGCGGGAGGTTTAGATGAGCAGTTCTTC
>TRBD1|TRBJ2-4|.|TRBV5-1
CASRRDRENIQYF
TGCGCCAGCAGGCGGGACAGGGAAAACATTCAGTACTTC
>.|TRBJ2-3|.|TRBV20-1
CSAGDPSRGADTQYF
TGCAGTGCTGGGGACCCTAGTAGGGGAGCAGATACGCAGTATTTT
>TRBD2|TRBJ2-1|few|TRBV7-9
CASPGGYNEQFF
TGTGCCAGTCCCGGGGGGTACAATGAGCAGTTCTTC
>.|TRBJ2-7|.|TRBV9
CASALGGLSYEQYF
TGTGCCAGCGCCCTCGGAGGGCTCTCCTACGAGCAGTACTTC
>TRBD1|TRBJ2-7|many|TRBV28
CASSLPKGTGDYEQYF
TGTGCCAGCAGCCTACCTAAAGGGACAGGGGACTACGAGCAGTACTTC
>.|TRBJ1-5|.|TRBV27
CASCPSGRFGNQPQHF
TGTGCCAGCTGTCCCTCAGGGCGTTTTGGCAATCAGCCCCAGCATTTT
>.|TRBJ2-3|once|TRBV24-1
CATGESESSTDTQYF
TGTGCCACCGGCGAGTCGGAATCTAGCACAGATACGCAGTATTTT
>TRBD2|TRBJ2-5|.|TRBV29-1
CSVEGQRGGTSGSNQETQYF
TGCAGCGTTGAAGGTCAACGGGGCGGGACTAGCGGGAGTAACCAAGAGACCCAGTACTTC
>.|TRBJ2-3|.|TRBV30
CASHRGTDTQYF
TGTGCCTCCCACCGGGGCACAGATACGCAGTATTTT
>TRBD2|TRBJ2-7|many|TRBV18
CASSRGTSGGYEQYF
TGTGCCAGCTCACGAGGGACTAGCGGGGGTTACGAGCAGTACTTC
>.|TRBJ1-2|few|TRBV6-5
CASSPYDRPGYTF
TGTGCCAGCAGTCCCTACGACAGGCCTGGCTACACCTTC
>TRBD1|TRBJ2-6|.|TRBV2
CASSGRQGAGANVLTF
TGTGCCAGCAGTGGGAGACAGGGGGCTGGGGCCAACGTCCTGACTTTC
>TRBD2|TRBJ2-1|few|TRBV28
CASSLVAGPQGEQFF
TGTGCCAGCAGTTTGGTAGCGGGACCTCAGGGGGAGCAGTTCTTC
>.|TRBJ2-7|few|TRBV10-3
CAIRPGPFPEQYF
TGTGCCATCAGGCCAGGGCCCTTCCCCGAGCAGTACTTC
>.|TRBJ2-1|once|TRBV30
CACIRDGSYNEQFF
TGTGCCTGTATCCGGGACGGCTCCTACAATGAGCAGTTCTTC
>TRBD1|TRBJ1-5|few|TRBV7-9
CASSPGTGGSQPQHF
TGTGCCAGCAGCCCCGGGACAGGGGGGAGTCAGCCCCAGCATTTT
>.|TRBJ2-1|few|TRBV5-5
CASSLLSGGGYNEQFF
TGTGCCAGCAGCTTGCTCTCAGGAGGGGGCTACAATGAGCAGTTCTTC
>TRBD1|TRBJ2-6|many|TRBV4-3
CASSRGQGPLSGANVLTF
TGCGCCAGCAGCCGGGGACAGGGACCCCTCTCTGGGGCCAACGTCCTGACTTTC
>.|TRBJ2-1|.|TRBV3-1
CASNSQFRNEQFF
TGTGCCAGCAACTCTCAGTTCCGGAATGAGCAGTTCTTC
>.|TRBJ2-2|.|TRBV3-1
CASSQPAGNTGELFF
TGTGCCAGCAGCCAGCCGGCGGGGAACACCGGGGAGCTGTTTTTT
>.|TRBJ2-5|.|TRBV4-1
CASSQGGGNQETQYF
TGCGCCAGCAGCCAAGGAGGCGGGAACCAAGAGACCCAGTACTTC
>.|TRBJ2-2|few|TRBV11-2
CASSLDSMIGWELFF
TGTGCCAGCAGCTTAGATTCTATGATCGGCTGGGAGCTGTTTTTT
>.|TRBJ2-1|.|TRBV29-1
CSVAANNEQFF
TGCAGCGTTGCAGCGAACAATGAGCAGTTCTTC
>.|TRBJ1-4|few|TRBV18
CASSLQENEKLFF
TGTGCCAGCTCTCTGCAGGAAAATGAAAAACTGTTTTTT
>.|TRBJ2-5|few|TRBV29-1
CSVVGLEETQYF
TGCAGCGTTGTGGGGTTAGAAGAGACCCAGTACTTC
>.|TRBJ2-1|.|TRBV6-2/TRBV6-3
CASSLRLSSYNEQFF
TGTGCCAGCAGTCTCAGGCTTAGCTCCTACAATGAGCAGTTCTTC